In its sample, the clone carrying this TCR beta chain was seen a few times. These data belong to a study of cytomegalovirus exposure and HLA in healthy donors. PCR employed 60 Vbeta and 13 Jbeta primers. Libraries were prepared by immunoSEQ multiplex PCR; TCRdb keeps only in-frame clonotypes and omits some of them. The table has 130,000 to 150,000 clones, roughly 74% seen once; the top ten hold less than 3%. Sample: PBMCs. This TCR came from a woman between 18 and 29 years old in good health and CMV-seropositive.

CDR3 sequence reads: CASSVRGLTGNTIYF. CDR3 nucleotides: TGTGCCAGCAGCGTACGAGGGCTCACTGGAAACACCATATATTTT. The chain has TRBV9 and TRBJ1-3; no clear D gene. Deletions cut 1 base from V and 2 bases from J, with 10 bases between. CDR3 length equals 15 residues. Germline V gives CDR1 SGDLS, CDR2 YYNGEE.